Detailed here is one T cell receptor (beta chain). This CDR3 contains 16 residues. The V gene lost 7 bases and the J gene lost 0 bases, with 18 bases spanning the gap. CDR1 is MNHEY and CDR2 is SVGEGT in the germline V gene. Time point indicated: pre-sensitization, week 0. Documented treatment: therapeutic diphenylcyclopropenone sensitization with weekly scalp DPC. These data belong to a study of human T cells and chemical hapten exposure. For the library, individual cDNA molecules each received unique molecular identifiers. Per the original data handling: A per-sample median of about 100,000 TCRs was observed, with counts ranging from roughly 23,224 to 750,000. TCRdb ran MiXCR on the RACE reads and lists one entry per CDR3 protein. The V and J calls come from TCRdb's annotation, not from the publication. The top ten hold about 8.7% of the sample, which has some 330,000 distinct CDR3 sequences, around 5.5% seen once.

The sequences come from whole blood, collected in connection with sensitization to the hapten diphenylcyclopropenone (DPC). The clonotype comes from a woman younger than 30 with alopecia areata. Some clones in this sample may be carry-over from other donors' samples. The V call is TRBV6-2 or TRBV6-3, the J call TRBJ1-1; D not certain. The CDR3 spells CASTPTMRGVNTEAFF. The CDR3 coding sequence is TGTGCCAGCACCCCAACCATGCGGGGAGTGAACACTGAAGCTTTCTTT.